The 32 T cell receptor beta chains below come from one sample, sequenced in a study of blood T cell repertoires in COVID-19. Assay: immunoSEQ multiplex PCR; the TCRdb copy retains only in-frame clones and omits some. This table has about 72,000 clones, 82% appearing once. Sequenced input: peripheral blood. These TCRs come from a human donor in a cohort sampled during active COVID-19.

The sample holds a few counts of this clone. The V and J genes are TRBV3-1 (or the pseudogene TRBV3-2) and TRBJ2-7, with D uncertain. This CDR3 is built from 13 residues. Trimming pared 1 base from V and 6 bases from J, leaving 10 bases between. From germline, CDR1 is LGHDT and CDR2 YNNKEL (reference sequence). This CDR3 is CASSQGISSEQYF. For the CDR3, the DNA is TGTGCCAGCAGCCAAGGTATTAGCTCCGAGCAGTACTTC.

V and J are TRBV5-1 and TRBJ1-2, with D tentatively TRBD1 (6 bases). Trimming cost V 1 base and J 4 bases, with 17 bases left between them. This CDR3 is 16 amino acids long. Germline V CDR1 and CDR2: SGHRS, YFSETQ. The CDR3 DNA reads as TGCGCCAGCAGCTTGTCCCCCCAGACAGGCTTCTATGGCTACACCTTC. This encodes CASSLSPQTGFYGYTF.

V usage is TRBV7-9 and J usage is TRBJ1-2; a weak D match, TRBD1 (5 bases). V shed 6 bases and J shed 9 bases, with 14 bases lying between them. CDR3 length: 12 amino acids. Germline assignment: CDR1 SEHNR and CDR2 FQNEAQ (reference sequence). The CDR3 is CASRPLKDSYTF. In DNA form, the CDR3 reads TGTGCCAGCAGGCCTCTAAAGGACAGCTACACCTTC.

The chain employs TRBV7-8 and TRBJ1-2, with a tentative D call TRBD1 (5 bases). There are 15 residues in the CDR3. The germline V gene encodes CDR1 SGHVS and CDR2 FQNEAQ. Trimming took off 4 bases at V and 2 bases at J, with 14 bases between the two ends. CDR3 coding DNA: TGTGCCAGCAGCTCAGGAGGGGCTCAGAACTATGGCTACACCTTC. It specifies CASSSGGAQNYGYTF.

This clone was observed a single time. CDR3 amino acids: CASSQEGLAGSGETQYF. The CDR3 region has the DNA TGTGCCAGCAGCCAAGAGGGCCTAGCGGGGAGTGGGGAGACCCAGTACTTC. The J gene is TRBJ2-5, the V gene TRBV3-1 (or the pseudogene TRBV3-2); TRBD2 agrees at 9 bases. This CDR3 contains 17 residues. The germline V gene has CDR1 LGHDT and CDR2 YNNKEL (reference sequence). V dropped 0 bases and J dropped 5; count of bases not matched to a gene: 10.

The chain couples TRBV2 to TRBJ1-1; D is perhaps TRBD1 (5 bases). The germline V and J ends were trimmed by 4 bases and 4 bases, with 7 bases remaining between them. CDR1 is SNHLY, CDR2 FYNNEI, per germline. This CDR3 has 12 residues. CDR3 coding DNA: TGTGCCAGCAGTGCAGGGATCACTGAAGCTTTCTTT. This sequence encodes CASSAGITEAFF.

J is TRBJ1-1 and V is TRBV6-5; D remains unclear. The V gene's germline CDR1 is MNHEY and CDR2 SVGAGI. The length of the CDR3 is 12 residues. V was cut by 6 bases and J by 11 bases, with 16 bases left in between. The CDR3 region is CASSLPRGEAFF. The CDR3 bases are TGTGCCAGCAGCCTGCCTCGGGGTGAGGCTTTCTTT.

The CDR3 DNA follows: TGTGCCAGCAGTTATGGTTTCGGGATTCCCATAGATGAAAACACTGAAGCTTTCTTT. Its translation: CASSYGFGIPIDENTEAFF. The chain recombines TRBV6-2 or TRBV6-3 with TRBJ1-1; D is unclear. V was trimmed by 3 bases and J by 2 bases, leaving 25 bases between them. CDR1 is MNHEY, CDR2 SVGEGT, per germline. This CDR3 contains 19 residues.

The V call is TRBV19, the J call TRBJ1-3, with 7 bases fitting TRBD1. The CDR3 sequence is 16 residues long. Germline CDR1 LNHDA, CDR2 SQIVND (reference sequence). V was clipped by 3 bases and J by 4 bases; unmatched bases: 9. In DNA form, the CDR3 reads TGTGCCAGTAGTATCCGCAGGGGGAACCGGGGAAACACCATATATTTT. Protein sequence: CASSIRRGNRGNTIYF.

CDR3 in DNA: TGTGCCAGCAGCCAAGATCGCTTTAGGGGACAGGGGGCCTACGAGCAGTACTTC. Its translation: CASSQDRFRGQGAYEQYF. This chain joins TRBV3-1 (or the pseudogene TRBV3-2) and TRBJ2-7; 11 nucleotides agree with TRBD1. The CDR3 totals 18 residues. Germline CDR1 reads LGHDT; CDR2 reads YNNKEL (reference sequence). V trimming: 0 bases; J trimming: 2 bases; junction bases outside the gene matches: 9.

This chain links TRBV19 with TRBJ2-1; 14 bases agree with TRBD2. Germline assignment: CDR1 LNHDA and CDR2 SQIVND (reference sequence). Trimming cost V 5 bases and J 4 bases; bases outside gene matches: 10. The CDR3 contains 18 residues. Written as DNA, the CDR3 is TGTGCCAGTAGTGGACTAGCGGGGGGTAAAGTGGGATACAATGAGCAGTTCTTC. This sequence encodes CASSGLAGGKVGYNEQFF.

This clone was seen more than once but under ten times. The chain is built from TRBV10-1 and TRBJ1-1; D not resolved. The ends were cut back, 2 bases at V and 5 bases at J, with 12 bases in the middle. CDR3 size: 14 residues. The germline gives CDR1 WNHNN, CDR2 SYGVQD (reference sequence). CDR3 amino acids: CASSEQRGVTEAFF. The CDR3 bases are TGCGCCAGCAGTGAGCAACGGGGAGTGACTGAAGCTTTCTTT.

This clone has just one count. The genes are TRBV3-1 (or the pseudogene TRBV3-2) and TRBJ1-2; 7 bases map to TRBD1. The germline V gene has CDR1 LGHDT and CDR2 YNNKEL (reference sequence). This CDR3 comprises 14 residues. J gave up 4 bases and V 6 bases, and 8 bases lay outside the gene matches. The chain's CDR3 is CASSRQGEIYGYTF. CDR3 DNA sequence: TGTGCCAGCAGTCGACAGGGTGAGATCTATGGCTACACCTTC.

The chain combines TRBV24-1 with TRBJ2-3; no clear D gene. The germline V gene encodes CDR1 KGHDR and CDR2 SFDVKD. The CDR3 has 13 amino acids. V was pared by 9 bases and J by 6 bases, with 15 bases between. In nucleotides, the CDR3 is TGTGCCACCTCCCCCCGGTTCGGGGATACGCAGTATTTT. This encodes CATSPRFGDTQYF.

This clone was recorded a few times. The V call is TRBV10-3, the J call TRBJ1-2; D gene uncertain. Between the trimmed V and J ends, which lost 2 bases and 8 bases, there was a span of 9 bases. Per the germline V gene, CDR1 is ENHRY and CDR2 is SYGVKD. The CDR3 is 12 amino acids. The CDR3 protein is CAISEGPAGYTF. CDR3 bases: TGTGCCATCAGTGAGGGCCCTGCCGGCTACACCTTC.

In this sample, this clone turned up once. For the CDR3, the DNA is TGCAGCGGGGGGCAGGGATTAGGCACTGAAGCTTTCTTT. The encoded protein is CSGGQGLGTEAFF. The chain couples TRBV29-1 to TRBJ1-1, with D tentatively TRBD1 (6 bases). V shed 7 bases and J shed 4 bases, with 16 bases lying between them. Germline V gives CDR1 SQVTM, CDR2 ANQGSEA. The CDR3 loop spans 13 amino acids. Variable domain in full (rest from reference TRBV29-1 and TRBJ1-1): SAVISQKPSRDICQRGTSLTIQCQVDSQVTMMFWYRQQPGQSLTLIATANQGSEATYESGFVIDKFPISRPNLTFSTLTVSNMSPEDSSIYLCSGGQGLGTEAFFGQGTRLTVV.

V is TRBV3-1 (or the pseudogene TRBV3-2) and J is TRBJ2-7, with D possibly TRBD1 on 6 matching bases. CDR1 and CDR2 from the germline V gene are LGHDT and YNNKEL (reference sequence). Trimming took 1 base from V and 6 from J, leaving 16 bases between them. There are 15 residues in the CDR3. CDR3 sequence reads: CASSQGGPRDREQYF. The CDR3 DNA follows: TGTGCCAGCAGCCAAGGGGGGCCCAGGGACCGCGAGCAGTACTTC.

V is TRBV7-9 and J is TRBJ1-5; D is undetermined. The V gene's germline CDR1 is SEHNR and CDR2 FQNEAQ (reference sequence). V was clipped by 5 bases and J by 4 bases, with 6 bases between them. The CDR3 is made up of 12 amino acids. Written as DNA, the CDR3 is TGTGCCAGCAGCATACTGAATCAGCCCCAGCATTTT. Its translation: CASSILNQPQHF.

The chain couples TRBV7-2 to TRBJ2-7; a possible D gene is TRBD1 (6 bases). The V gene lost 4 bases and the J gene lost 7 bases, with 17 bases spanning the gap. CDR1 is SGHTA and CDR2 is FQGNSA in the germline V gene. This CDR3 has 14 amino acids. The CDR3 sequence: CASSSFGQTLEQYF. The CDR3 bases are TGTGCCAGCAGCTCCTTTGGACAGACCTTGGAGCAGTACTTC.

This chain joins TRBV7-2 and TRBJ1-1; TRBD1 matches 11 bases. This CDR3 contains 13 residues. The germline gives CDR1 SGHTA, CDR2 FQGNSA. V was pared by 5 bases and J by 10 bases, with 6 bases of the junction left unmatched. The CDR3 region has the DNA TGTGCCAGCAGCCTGGACAGGGGGCAAGTAGCTTTCTTT. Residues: CASSLDRGQVAFF.

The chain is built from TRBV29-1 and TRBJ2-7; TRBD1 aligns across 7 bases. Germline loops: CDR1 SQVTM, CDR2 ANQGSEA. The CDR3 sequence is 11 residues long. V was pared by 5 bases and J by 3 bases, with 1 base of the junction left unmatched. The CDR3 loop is CSVRDSYEQYF. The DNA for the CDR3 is TGCAGCGTTCGGGACAGCTACGAGCAGTACTTC.

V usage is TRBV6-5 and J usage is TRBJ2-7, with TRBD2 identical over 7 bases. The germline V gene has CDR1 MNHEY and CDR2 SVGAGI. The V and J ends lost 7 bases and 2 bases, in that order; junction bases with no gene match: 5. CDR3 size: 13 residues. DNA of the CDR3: TGTGCCAGCACGAGCCGGGGGGCCTACGAGCAGTACTTC. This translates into CASTSRGAYEQYF.

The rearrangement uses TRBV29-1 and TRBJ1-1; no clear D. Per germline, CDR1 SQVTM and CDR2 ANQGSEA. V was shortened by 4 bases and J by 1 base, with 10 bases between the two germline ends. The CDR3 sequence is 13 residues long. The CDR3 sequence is CSVAFPENTEAFF. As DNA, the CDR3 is TGCAGCGTTGCCTTTCCAGAGAACACTGAAGCTTTCTTT.

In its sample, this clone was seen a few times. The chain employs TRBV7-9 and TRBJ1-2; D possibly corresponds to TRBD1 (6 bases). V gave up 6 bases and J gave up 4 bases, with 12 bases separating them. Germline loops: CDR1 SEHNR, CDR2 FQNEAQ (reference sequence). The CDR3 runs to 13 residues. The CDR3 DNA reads TGTGCCAGCAGTCCCCGGGACACCTATGGCTACACCTTC. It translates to CASSPRDTYGYTF.

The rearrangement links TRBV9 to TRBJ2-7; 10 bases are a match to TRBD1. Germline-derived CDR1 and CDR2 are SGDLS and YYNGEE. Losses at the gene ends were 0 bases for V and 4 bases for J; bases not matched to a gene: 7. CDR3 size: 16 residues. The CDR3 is CASSVAGGQGMYEQYF. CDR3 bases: TGTGCCAGCAGCGTAGCTGGGGGACAGGGGATGTACGAGCAGTACTTC.

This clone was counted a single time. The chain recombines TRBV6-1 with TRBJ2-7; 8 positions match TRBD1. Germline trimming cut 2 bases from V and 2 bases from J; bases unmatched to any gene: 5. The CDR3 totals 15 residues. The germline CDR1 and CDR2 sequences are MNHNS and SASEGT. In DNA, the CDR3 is TGTGCCAGCAGTGAACGGGACAGGTCACCCTACGAGCAGTACTTC. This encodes CASSERDRSPYEQYF.

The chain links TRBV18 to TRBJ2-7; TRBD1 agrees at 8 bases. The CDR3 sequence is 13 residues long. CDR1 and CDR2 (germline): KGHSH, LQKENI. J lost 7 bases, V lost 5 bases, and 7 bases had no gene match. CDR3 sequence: CASSTDRAKEQYF. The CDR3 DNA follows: TGTGCCAGCTCAACGGACAGGGCCAAGGAGCAGTACTTC.

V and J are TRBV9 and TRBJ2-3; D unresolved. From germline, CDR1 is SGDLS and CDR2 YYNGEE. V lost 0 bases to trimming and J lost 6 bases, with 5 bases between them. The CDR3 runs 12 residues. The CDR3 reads CASSVDMDTQYF. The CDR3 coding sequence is TGTGCCAGCAGCGTAGATATGGATACGCAGTATTTT.

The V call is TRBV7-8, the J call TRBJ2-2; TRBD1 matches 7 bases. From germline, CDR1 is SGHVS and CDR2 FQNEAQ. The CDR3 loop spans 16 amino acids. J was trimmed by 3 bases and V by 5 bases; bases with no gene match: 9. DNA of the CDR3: TGTGCCAGCAGCCCTCAGGGGGTAGGGTACACCGGGGAGCTGTTTTTT. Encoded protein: CASSPQGVGYTGELFF.

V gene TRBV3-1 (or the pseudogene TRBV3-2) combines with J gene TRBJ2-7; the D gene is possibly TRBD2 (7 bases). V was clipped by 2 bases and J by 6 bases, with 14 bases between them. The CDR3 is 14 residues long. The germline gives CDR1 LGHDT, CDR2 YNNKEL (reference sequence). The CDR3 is CASSQPGRGGEQYF. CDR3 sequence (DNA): TGTGCCAGCAGCCAACCCGGTAGGGGGGGCGAGCAGTACTTC.

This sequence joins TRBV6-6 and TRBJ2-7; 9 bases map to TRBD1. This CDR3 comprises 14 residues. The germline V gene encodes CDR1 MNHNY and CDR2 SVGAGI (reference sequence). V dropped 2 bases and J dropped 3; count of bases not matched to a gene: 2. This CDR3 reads CASSYGGQGYEQYF. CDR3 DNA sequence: TGTGCCAGCAGTTACGGGGGACAGGGCTACGAGCAGTACTTC.

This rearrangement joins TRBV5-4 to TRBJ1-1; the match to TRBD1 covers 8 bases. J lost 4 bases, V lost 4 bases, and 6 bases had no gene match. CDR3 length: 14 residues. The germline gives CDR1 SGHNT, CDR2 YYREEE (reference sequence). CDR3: CASSPTTGATEAFF. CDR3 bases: TGTGCCAGCAGCCCAACGACAGGGGCCACTGAAGCTTTCTTT.